One sample yielded the 14 T cell receptor beta chains listed below, sequenced in a study of T cell changes during pregnancy in multiple sclerosis. The protocol was immunoSEQ multiplex PCR, while the TCRdb copy is restricted to in-frame clones and leaves out a portion. The sample comprises roughly 37,000 clones, roughly 90% of which are singletons, and around a quarter rests with the top ten. Material: CD8+ T cells from peripheral blood mononuclear cells, obtained before pregnancy. These receptors all stem from a female donor with multiple sclerosis, enrolled in a pregnancy study.

The chain employs TRBV6-1 and TRBJ1-4, with TRBD1 identical over 8 bases. This CDR3 comprises 17 residues. The junction had 11 bases not matched to a gene; V was cut back by 0 bases and J by 8 bases. Per germline, CDR1 MNHNS and CDR2 SASEGT. For the CDR3, the DNA is TGTGCCAGCAGTGAAGCGCGGACAGGGAAGAAAGGAGAAAAACTGTTTTTT. Amino acid sequence: CASSEARTGKKGEKLFF.

The chain joins TRBV27 to TRBJ2-1; 11 positions agree with TRBD2. Germline CDR1 reads MNHEY; CDR2 reads SMNVEV (reference sequence). V lost 5 bases and J lost 4; bases outside the gene matches: 7. The CDR3 has 16 amino acids. The CDR3 DNA reads as TGTGCCAGCAGTCAGGGGACTAGCGGAGTTTACAATGAGCAGTTCTTC. Protein product: CASSQGTSGVYNEQFF.

V usage is TRBV29-1 and J usage is TRBJ2-2; D possibly corresponds to TRBD1 (6 bases). The CDR3 runs 14 residues. Germline CDR1 reads SQVTM; CDR2 reads ANQGSEA. V dropped 7 bases and J dropped 3 bases, with 15 bases sitting between them. CDR3 protein: CSAARDTYTGELFF. For the CDR3, the DNA is TGCAGCGCCGCTCGGGACACCTACACCGGGGAGCTGTTTTTT.

This rearrangement joins TRBV2 to TRBJ2-6, with TRBD1 identical over 7 bases. Germline loops: CDR1 SNHLY, CDR2 FYNNEI. The CDR3 has 18 residues. V dropped 0 bases and J dropped 2; count of bases not matched to a gene: 7. The CDR3 here is CASSEARRQGAGANVLTF. The DNA for the CDR3 is TGTGCCAGCAGTGAAGCGCGGAGACAGGGTGCTGGGGCCAACGTCCTGACTTTC.

CDR3 sequence (DNA): TGTGCCAGCAGTTTCAACAATGAGCAGTTCTTC. This gives the protein CASSFNNEQFF. V is TRBV27 and J is TRBJ2-1, with D unclear. V was shortened by 3 bases and J by 5 bases, with 2 bases between the two germline ends. The germline gives CDR1 MNHEY, CDR2 SMNVEV (reference sequence). The CDR3 runs 11 residues.

The rearrangement joins TRBV27 to TRBJ2-7, with a tentative D call TRBD2 (6 bases). Germline CDR1 and CDR2: MNHEY and SMNVEV (reference sequence). Trimming removed 6 bases from V and 4 bases from J, with 19 bases in between. This CDR3 has 15 amino acids. In DNA form, the CDR3 reads TGTGCCAGCAGCCCCTCGACTTGGAGGGGATACGAGCAGTACTTC. This gives the protein CASSPSTWRGYEQYF.

This chain joins TRBV2 and TRBJ1-1; tentative D call: TRBD1 (6 bases). Germline values: CDR1 SNHLY, CDR2 FYNNEI. There are 13 residues in the CDR3. Between the trimmed V and J ends, which lost 7 bases and 4 bases, there was a span of 13 bases. CDR3 DNA sequence: TGTGCCAGCAAGTTAAGGGGGGGCACTGAAGCTTTCTTT. Encoded protein: CASKLRGGTEAFF.

V gene TRBV6-5 combines with J gene TRBJ2-2; TRBD1 matches at 7 bases. Trimming at V came to 2 bases and at J to 4 bases, leaving 4 bases not matched to a gene. The CDR3 contains 15 residues. Germline V lookup: CDR1 MNHEY, CDR2 SVGAGI. CDR3 sequence: CASSYGRGSTGELFF. The CDR3 DNA follows: TGTGCCAGCAGTTACGGCAGGGGGAGCACCGGGGAGCTGTTTTTT.

This chain uses TRBV5-6 with TRBJ2-3; 8 bases map to TRBD2. Unmatched junction bases numbered 5, after V lost 4 bases and J lost 4 bases. The CDR3 spans 14 residues. The V gene's germline CDR1 is SGHDT and CDR2 YYEEEE. CDR3 amino acids: CASSDGTSADTQYF. The CDR3, as DNA: TGTGCCAGCAGCGACGGGACTAGTGCAGATACGCAGTATTTT.

The rearrangement uses TRBV2 and TRBJ1-5; D may be TRBD1 (6 bases). This CDR3 contains 15 residues. Per germline, CDR1 SNHLY and CDR2 FYNNEI. The V end lost 3 bases, the J end lost 3 bases, and 12 bases lay between the germline ends. As DNA, the CDR3 is TGTGCCAGCAGTGAGGCAGGGGCCGACAATCAGCCCCAGCATTTT. It encodes CASSEAGADNQPQHF. The whole variable domain, remainder taken from reference TRBV2 and TRBJ1-5, is EPEVTQTPSHQVTQMGQEVILRCVPISNHLYFYWYRQILGQKVEFLVSFYNNEISEKSEIFDDQFSVERPDGSNFTLKIRSTKLEDSAMYFCASSEAGADNQPQHFGDGTRLSIL.

The rearrangement uses TRBV4-2 and TRBJ2-7; tentatively, D is TRBD2 (5 bases). The V gene lost 5 bases and the J gene lost 0 bases, with 14 bases spanning the gap. The CDR3 sequence is 15 residues long. Germline V gene sequence: CDR1 LGHNA, CDR2 YNFKEQ. DNA of the CDR3: TGTGCCAGCAGCTACGGACTCTCCAGCTCCTACGAGCAGTACTTC. It codes for CASSYGLSSSYEQYF.

This chain joins TRBV5-6 and TRBJ2-7, with a tentative D call TRBD1 (6 bases). V lost 1 base and J 2 bases, leaving 7 bases between the germline ends. Germline-derived CDR1 and CDR2 are SGHDT and YYEEEE. CDR3 size: 13 residues. CDR3 loop: CASSLKGAYEQYF. For the CDR3, the DNA is TGTGCCAGCAGCTTGAAGGGGGCCTACGAGCAGTACTTC. Filled out from reference TRBV5-6 and TRBJ2-7, the complete variable domain reads DAGVTQSPTHLIKTRGQQVTLRCSPKSGHDTVSWYQQALGQGPQFIFQYYEEEERQRGNFPDRFSGHQFPNYSSELNVNALLLGDSALYLCASSLKGAYEQYFGPGTRLTVT.

This rearrangement joins TRBV14 to TRBJ2-3, with D hard to call. V was clipped by 0 bases and J by 5 bases, with 6 bases between them. The CDR3 has 13 amino acids. In germline, CDR1 is SGHDN, CDR2 FVKESK. In nucleotides, the CDR3 is TGTGCCAGCAGCCAAGATCGAGGAGATACGCAGTATTTT. This sequence encodes CASSQDRGDTQYF.

The count of this clone is one. The V gene is TRBV27, the J gene TRBJ2-5; D might be TRBD2 (5 bases). Trimming removed 5 bases at V and 4 bases at J, with 8 bases between. Germline lookup yields CDR1 MNHEY and CDR2 SMNVEV (reference sequence). The CDR3 has 12 residues. The CDR3 nucleotides read TGTGCCAGCAGTAGGGCGGGAGAGACCCAGTACTTC. Amino acid sequence: CASSRAGETQYF.